Sequencing of this TCR beta chain was carried out in a study of beta chain features in type 1 diabetes. Across the study: Investigators examined approximately 100,000,000 sorted cells across all samples.

Regarding the study as a whole: TCRB CDR3s were moderately but significantly shorter in Type 1 diabetes patients in all four CD4+ subsets. The study left unresolved whether HLA type influences TCRB rearrangement. A closer apparent resemblance between naive, central memory and Treg TCRB repertoires was seen in patients than in healthy donors.

Post-sort purity exceeded 95% for all sorted populations. All of the isolated RNA was reverse transcribed, so expressed TCRB transcripts were sequenced. Libraries were prepared by immunoSEQ multiplex PCR; TCRdb keeps only in-frame clonotypes and omits some of them. Of tens of thousands of clones detected, roughly 49% appear once; the ten largest clones hold around 0.7%. Comment on this clone: The antigen is not known.

The source of this sequence is a man between 25 and 39 years old with type 1 diabetes. The sample was central memory CD4+ T cells from blood.

CDR3: CASRSGTGIYNEQFF. As DNA, the CDR3 is TGCGCCAGCAGATCCGGGACAGGGATATACAATGAGCAGTTCTTC. The V gene is TRBV5-1, the J gene TRBJ2-1; 9 bases map to TRBD1. This CDR3 contains 15 residues. J gave up 4 bases and V 5 bases, and 7 bases lay outside the gene matches. The germline gives CDR1 SGHRS, CDR2 YFSETQ.